This record concerns one T cell receptor beta chain sequence. Germline-derived CDR1 and CDR2 are SGHRS and YFSETQ. Trimming stripped 4 bases from V and 8 bases from J, with 16 bases between. There are 15 residues in the CDR3. Preparing the TCRbeta library involved the use of unique molecular identifiers. TCRdb fed the PCR reads into MiXCR, producing one record per CDR3 protein. The sample lists a few hundred thousand distinct CDR3 sequences, less than 15% occurring once. These data originate in a study of T-cell reconstitution after alpha-beta-depleted transplantation in children. The chain combines TRBV5-1 with TRBJ1-6; possibly TRBD1 for D (5 bases). This TCR came from a human donor who donated a stem cell graft to a child with Fanconi anemia. The material was PBMCs, obtained from the stem cell graft. CDR3 sequence reads: CASSGGRGMDSPLHF. In DNA, the CDR3 is TGCGCCAGCAGCGGCGGAAGGGGTATGGATTCACCCCTCCACTTT.